This TCR beta chain derives from a study of blood T cell repertoires in COVID-19. Across the study: The origin of the acute and convalescent COVID-19 samples was the United States, Italy and Spain.

Assay: immunoSEQ multiplex PCR; the TCRdb copy retains only in-frame clones and omits some. The table has around 280,000 clones, around 85% seen once; the top ten hold about 6%. Germline V gene sequence: CDR1 SEHNR, CDR2 FQNEAQ (reference sequence). V was pared by 5 bases and J by 3 bases, with 10 bases of the junction left unmatched. The CDR3 runs 15 residues. Worth noting for this clone: Different DNA sequences within this sample yield the same CDR3.

Study members were between roughly 18 and 89 years old and lived in 20 to 30 US regions. Each participant's cohort was designated according to participant-reported clinical history. This TCR was sampled from a woman aged 40 to 50 who had recovered from COVID-19. The sequenced sample was PBMCs or T cells enriched from blood (not recorded which). The chain recombines TRBV7-9 with TRBJ2-7, with 7 bases lining up with TRBD1. This CDR3 reads CASSPGSGQIYEQYF. Written as DNA, the CDR3 is TGTGCCAGCAGCCCAGGGTCGGGACAGATCTACGAGCAGTACTTC.